Presented here are 7 T cell receptor beta chains from one specimen sequenced in a study of T cell responses to AZD1222 COVID-19 vaccine (dated by TCRdb to the early 2020s). Library method: the immunoSEQ multiplex PCR assay. Not all clones reach the TCRdb copy of this immuneACCESS table, which keeps in-frame sequences only. Checked studies attribute under half of the gap to unresolved V genes and leave the rest unexplained. This sample gives fewer than 85,000 clones in total; more than 80% of them show up just once. Approximately 30% of the sample is taken by the ten largest. The time point label, read with the paper, signifies: baseline before first vaccination. Specimen: peripheral blood, collected on day 0 of AZD1222 vaccination. The receptor set was obtained from an adult in good health.

This chain joins TRBV19 and TRBJ1-1; D gene uncertain. With 3 bases removed from V and 0 bases from J, the gap between germline ends came to 14 bases. The CDR3 has 16 amino acids. Looked up from germline, CDR1 is LNHDA and CDR2 is SQIVND (reference sequence). CDR3 coding DNA: TGTGCCAGTAGTATCCAAGGACTGCCCCTGAACACTGAAGCTTTCTTT. Protein: CASSIQGLPLNTEAFF.

The chain carries TRBV5-1 and TRBJ2-5; 7 nucleotides match TRBD2. V dropped 4 bases and J dropped 1; count of bases not matched to a gene: 1. Germline V CDR1 and CDR2: SGHRS, YFSETQ. This CDR3 contains 13 residues. CDR3 sequence: CASSRGGQETQYF. The DNA for the CDR3 is TGCGCCAGCAGCCGCGGGGGCCAAGAGACCCAGTACTTC.

The chain recombines TRBV7-8 with TRBJ2-7, with 10 bases aligning to TRBD2. V was clipped by 5 bases and J by 4 bases; unmatched bases: 11. CDR1 is SGHVS, CDR2 FQNEAQ, per germline. This CDR3 is built from 16 residues. Here the CDR3 DNA reads TGTGCCAGCAGCCCGCTAGCGGGAGTCGCGGGTTACGAGCAGTACTTC. It encodes CASSPLAGVAGYEQYF.

The chain joins TRBV14 to TRBJ2-1; 8 nucleotides agree with TRBD2. V lost 0 bases, J lost 0 bases, and 7 bases stayed unmatched. Germline lookup yields CDR1 SGHDN and CDR2 FVKESK. This CDR3 is 18 amino acids long. CDR3 sequence (DNA): TGTGCCAGCAGCCAAGATCCTAGCGGGCAGCGCTCCTACAATGAGCAGTTCTTC. This sequence encodes CASSQDPSGQRSYNEQFF.

The chain joins TRBV6-2 or TRBV6-3 to TRBJ2-7; 7 nucleotides align to TRBD2. In germline, CDR1 is MNHEY, CDR2 SVGEGT. The CDR3 is made up of 16 amino acids. Trimming took 4 bases from V and 1 from J; bases not matched to a gene: 10. CDR3 nucleotides: TGTGCCAGCAGTTTCCTGCCTAGCGGCCCTTCCTACGAGCAGTACTTC. It specifies CASSFLPSGPSYEQYF.

This clone was recorded once. The genes are TRBV24-1 and TRBJ1-1; 9 positions match TRBD1. The trim removed 7 bases at V and 1 base at J, leaving 3 bases unmatched. Germline V CDR1 and CDR2: KGHDR, SFDVKD. The CDR3 covers 14 residues. CDR3 residues: CATRRGQGNTEAFF. DNA of the CDR3: TGTGCCACCAGGAGGGGACAGGGGAACACTGAAGCTTTCTTT.

The gene calls are TRBV6-5 and TRBJ1-6; D gene unclear. The V and J ends lost 4 bases and 0 bases respectively, with 10 bases between them. The CDR3 length is 16 residues. Germline V gene lookup returns CDR1 MNHEY and CDR2 SVGAGI. The CDR3 sequence: CASSLSAASYNSPLHF. In DNA, the CDR3 is TGTGCCAGCAGTTTGTCAGCGGCCTCCTATAATTCACCCCTCCACTTT.